The rows below give T cell receptor beta chains drawn from one sample of a study of blood T cell repertoires in COVID-19. Generated by immunoSEQ multiplex PCR, the TCRdb table keeps only in-frame clones and is missing some. The table has around 140,000 clones, 76% seen once. The material sequenced was peripheral blood. Receptors originate from a woman of 80 years or more with active or convalescent COVID-19. Both conserved end residues are part of each CDR3. The order of the fields is D gene, clone size, J gene, V gene, CDR3 protein, CDR3 DNA. D genes are given only for firm matches. For some rows the clone size is stated as once, few or many, or as a class when expanded; others skip it.

TRBD2	.	TRBJ2-3	TRBV27	CASSFQGRGRDTQYF	TGTGCCAGCAGTTTTCAAGGGAGGGGTCGGGATACGCAGTATTTT
.	once	TRBJ2-3	TRBV7-8	CASSLQNPGTDTQYF	TGTGCCAGCAGCCTACAAAATCCAGGGACAGATACGCAGTATTTT
.	.	TRBJ1-2	TRBV5-8	CASRRTGIYGYTF	TGTGCCAGCAGACGAACAGGGATCTATGGCTACACCTTC
.	once	TRBJ2-7	TRBV7-2	CASSLAYRGEQYF	TGTGCCAGCAGCTTAGCGTACCGGGGAGAGCAGTACTTC
TRBD1	.	TRBJ2-1	TRBV11-3	CASSHKDRGHGEQFF	TGTGCCAGCAGCCACAAGGACAGGGGGCATGGTGAGCAGTTCTTC
TRBD1	.	TRBJ1-2	TRBV6-5	CASSTGERYGYTF	TGTGCCAGCAGTACAGGGGAAAGATATGGCTACACCTTC
TRBD1	few	TRBJ1-3	TRBV4-2	CASSRGTAGDTIYF	TGTGCCAGCAGCCGCGGGACAGCCGGGGACACCATATATTTT
.	.	TRBJ1-5	TRBV28	CASSFYRGPQPQHF	TGTGCCAGCAGTTTTTATAGGGGCCCTCAGCCCCAGCATTTT
TRBD1	.	TRBJ1-2	TRBV6-1	CASSDMVGEGASGGYTF	TGTGCCAGCAGTGATATGGTCGGAGAGGGGGCGTCGGGAGGCTACACCTTC
TRBD1	.	TRBJ2-5	TRBV27	CASSSGQGPETQYF	TGTGCCAGCAGTTCGGGACAGGGCCCAGAGACCCAGTACTTC
TRBD1	.	TRBJ1-1	TRBV7-9	CASSIGQGAPGEAFF	TGTGCCAGCAGCATCGGACAGGGAGCCCCTGGTGAAGCTTTCTTT
TRBD2	once	TRBJ2-1	TRBV6-4	CASSDSGLAGNEQFF	TGTGCCAGCAGTGACTCGGGCCTAGCGGGGAATGAGCAGTTCTTC
TRBD1	few	TRBJ1-2	TRBV28	CASSPGTGSVLGYTF	TGTGCCAGCAGCCCCGGGACAGGGTCCGTTCTAGGCTACACCTTC
TRBD1	.	TRBJ2-1	TRBV18	CASSLMGQGSYNEQFF	TGTGCCAGCTCACTCATGGGACAGGGCTCCTACAATGAGCAGTTCTTC
.	many	TRBJ1-4	TRBV6-5	CASSLTQGNEKLFF	TGTGCCAGCAGCCTAACCCAGGGGAATGAAAAACTGTTTTTT
TRBD2	.	TRBJ2-7	TRBV5-1	CASSLDSGGVYEQYF	TGCGCCAGCAGCTTGGATAGCGGGGGGGTTTACGAGCAGTACTTC
.	once	TRBJ1-4	TRBV2	CASSADPHGEKLFF	TGTGCCAGCAGCGCTGACCCTCACGGGGAAAAACTGTTTTTT
.	.	TRBJ2-3	TRBV5-6	CASSLSRLFPEYF	TGTGCCAGCAGCTTGTCCCGACTATTCCCGGAGTATTTT
TRBD1	.	TRBJ1-2	TRBV19	CASSGPRDRDYGYTF	TGTGCCAGTAGTGGCCCCCGGGACAGGGACTATGGCTACACCTTC
.	.	TRBJ1-4	TRBV27	CASSTDQGGGEKLFF	TGTGCCAGCAGTACCGACCAGGGCGGGGGGGAAAAACTGTTTTTT
TRBD1	.	TRBJ1-5	TRBV28	CASSETGGGQPQHF	TGTGCCAGCAGTGAAACAGGGGGCGGGCAGCCCCAGCATTTT
TRBD1	.	TRBJ2-7	TRBV5-1	CASSGAGTGGYEQYF	TGCGCCAGCAGCGGAGCCGGGACAGGCGGTTACGAGCAGTACTTC
.	.	TRBJ1-4	TRBV3-1/TRBV3-2	CASSRAGANEKLFF	TGTGCCAGCAGCCGAGCAGGGGCTAATGAAAAACTGTTTTTT
TRBD1	.	TRBJ1-6	TRBV15	CATSRPDREYGSPLHF	TGTGCCACCAGCAGGCCAGACAGGGAGTACGGTTCACCCCTCCACTTT
.	.	TRBJ1-4	TRBV28	CASSPLGASNEKLFF	TGTGCCAGCAGCCCATTAGGAGCTAGTAATGAAAAACTGTTTTTT
.	.	TRBJ1-4	TRBV19	CASRGYEKLFF	TGTGCCAGCAGGGGTTATGAAAAACTGTTTTTT
.	.	TRBJ1-4	TRBV5-1	CASSPNGGSSEKLFF	TGCGCCAGCAGCCCGAACGGGGGGTCTAGCGAAAAACTGTTTTTT
TRBD2	.	TRBJ2-3	TRBV4-2	CASSQVAAGAGRDTQYF	TGTGCCAGCAGCCAAGTCGCAGCGGGGGCCGGTAGAGATACGCAGTATTTT
.	.	TRBJ2-2	TRBV18	CASSPYGSGTPTGELFF	TGTGCCAGCTCACCATATGGGTCAGGGACTCCCACCGGGGAGCTGTTTTTT
.	.	TRBJ1-2	TRBV20-1	CSARARVGYTF	TGCAGTGCTAGAGCCAGGGTAGGCTACACCTTC
.	.	TRBJ2-5	TRBV2	CASSESLVQGETQYF	TGTGCCAGCAGTGAGAGTTTGGTACAGGGAGAGACCCAGTACTTC
.	.	TRBJ1-2	TRBV5-5	CASSPSGNYGYTF	TGTGCCAGCAGCCCGTCGGGGAACTATGGCTACACCTTC
.	.	TRBJ2-5	TRBV2	CASRFDSGETQYF	TGTGCCAGCAGATTTGACTCGGGAGAGACCCAGTACTTC
TRBD2	.	TRBJ2-3	TRBV4-1	CASSPLAGRRDTQYF	TGCGCCAGCAGCCCTCTAGCGGGCCGTAGGGATACGCAGTATTTT
TRBD1	.	TRBJ1-1	TRBV28	CASIHRNRGSMNTEAFF	TGTGCCAGCATACACCGAAACAGGGGGAGCATGAACACTGAAGCTTTCTTT
.	.	TRBJ2-2	TRBV11-1	CASSPRGSTGELFF	TGTGCCAGCAGCCCAAGGGGGTCTACCGGGGAGCTGTTTTTT
.	.	TRBJ2-5	TRBV5-1	CASSHSASQETQYF	TGCGCCAGCAGTCATAGCGCCTCACAAGAGACCCAGTACTTC
.	.	TRBJ2-1	TRBV4-1	CASSQEIPASALNEQFF	TGCGCCAGCAGCCAAGAAATTCCCGCTAGCGCCCTTAATGAGCAGTTCTTC
TRBD1	.	TRBJ2-2	TRBV6-5	CASSRTGTNTGELFF	TGTGCCAGCAGTCGGACAGGGACGAACACCGGGGAGCTGTTTTTT
.	.	TRBJ2-7	TRBV12-3/TRBV12-4	CASSLRQRREQYF	TGTGCCAGCAGTTTAAGGCAGCGCCGCGAGCAGTACTTC
TRBD1	.	TRBJ2-7	TRBV5-4	CASSNGQAAGHEQYF	TGTGCCAGCAGCAATGGACAGGCGGCGGGCCACGAGCAGTACTTC